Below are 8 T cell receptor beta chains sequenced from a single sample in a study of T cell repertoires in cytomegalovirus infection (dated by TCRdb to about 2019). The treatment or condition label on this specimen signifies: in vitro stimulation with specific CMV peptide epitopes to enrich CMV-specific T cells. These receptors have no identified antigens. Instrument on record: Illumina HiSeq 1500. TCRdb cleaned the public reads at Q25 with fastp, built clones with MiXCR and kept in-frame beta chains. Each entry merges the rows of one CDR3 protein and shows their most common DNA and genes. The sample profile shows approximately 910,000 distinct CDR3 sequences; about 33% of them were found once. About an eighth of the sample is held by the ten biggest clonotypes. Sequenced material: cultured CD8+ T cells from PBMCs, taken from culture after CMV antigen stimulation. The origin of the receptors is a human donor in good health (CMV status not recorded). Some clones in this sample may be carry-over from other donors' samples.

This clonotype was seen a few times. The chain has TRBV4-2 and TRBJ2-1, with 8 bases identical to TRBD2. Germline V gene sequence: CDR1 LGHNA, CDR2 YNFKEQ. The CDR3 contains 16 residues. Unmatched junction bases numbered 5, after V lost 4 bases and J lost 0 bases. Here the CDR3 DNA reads TGTGCCAGCAGCCCGACTAGCGAAAGCTCCTACAATGAGCAGTTCTTC. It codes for CASSPTSESSYNEQFF.

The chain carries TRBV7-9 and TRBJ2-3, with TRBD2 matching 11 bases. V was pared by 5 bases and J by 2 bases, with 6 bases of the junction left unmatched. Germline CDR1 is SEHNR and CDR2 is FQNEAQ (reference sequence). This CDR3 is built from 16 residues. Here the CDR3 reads CASSPLTSGVTDTQYF. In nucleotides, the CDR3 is TGTGCCAGCAGCCCCCTGACTAGCGGGGTCACAGATACGCAGTATTTT.

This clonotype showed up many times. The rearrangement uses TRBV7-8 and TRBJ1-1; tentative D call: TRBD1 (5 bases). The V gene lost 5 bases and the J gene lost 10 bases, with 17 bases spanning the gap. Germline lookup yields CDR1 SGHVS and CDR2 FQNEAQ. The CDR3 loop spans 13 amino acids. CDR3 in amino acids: CASSLWDVRGAFF. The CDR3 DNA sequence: TGTGCCAGCAGCCTGTGGGACGTCCGGGGAGCTTTCTTT.

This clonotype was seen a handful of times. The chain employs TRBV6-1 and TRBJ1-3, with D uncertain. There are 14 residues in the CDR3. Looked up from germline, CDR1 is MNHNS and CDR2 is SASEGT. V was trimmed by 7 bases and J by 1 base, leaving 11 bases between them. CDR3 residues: CASIEEGSGNTIYF. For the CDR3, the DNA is TGTGCCAGCATCGAGGAGGGTTCTGGAAACACCATATATTTT.

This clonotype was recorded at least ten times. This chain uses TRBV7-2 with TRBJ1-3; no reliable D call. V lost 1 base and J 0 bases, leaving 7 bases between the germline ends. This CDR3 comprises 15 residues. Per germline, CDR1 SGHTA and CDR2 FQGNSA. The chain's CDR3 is CASSLDKGSGNTIYF. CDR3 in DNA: TGTGCCAGCAGCTTAGACAAGGGCTCTGGAAACACCATATATTTT. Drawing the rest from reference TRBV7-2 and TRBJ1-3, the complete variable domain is GAGVSQSPSNKVTEKGKDVELRCDPISGHTALYWYRQSLGQGLEFLIYFQGNSAPDKSGLPSDRFSAERTGGSVSTLTIQRTQQEDSAVYLCASSLDKGSGNTIYFGEGSWLTVV.

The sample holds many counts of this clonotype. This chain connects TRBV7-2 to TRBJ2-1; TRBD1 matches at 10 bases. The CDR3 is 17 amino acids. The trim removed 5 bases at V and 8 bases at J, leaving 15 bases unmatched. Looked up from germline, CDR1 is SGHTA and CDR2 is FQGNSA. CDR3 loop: CASSPTQVTGGTDEQFF. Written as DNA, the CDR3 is TGTGCCAGCAGCCCCACCCAGGTGACAGGGGGCACGGATGAGCAGTTCTTC.

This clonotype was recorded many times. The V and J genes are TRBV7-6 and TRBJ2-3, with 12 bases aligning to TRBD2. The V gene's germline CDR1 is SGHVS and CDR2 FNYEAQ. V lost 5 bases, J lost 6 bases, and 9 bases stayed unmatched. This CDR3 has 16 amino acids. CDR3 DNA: TGTGCCAGCAGCCAAACTAGCGGGGGGCCGAGGGATACGCAGTATTTT. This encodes CASSQTSGGPRDTQYF.

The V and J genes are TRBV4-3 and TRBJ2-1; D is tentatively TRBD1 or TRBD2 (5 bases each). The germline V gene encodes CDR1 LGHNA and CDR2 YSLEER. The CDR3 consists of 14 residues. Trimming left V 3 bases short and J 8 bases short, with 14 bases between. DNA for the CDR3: TGCGCCAGCAGCCAGGACGGGGACGTCGATGAGCAGTTCTTC. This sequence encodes CASSQDGDVDEQFF.